These 19 T cell receptor beta chains originate from one sample sequenced in a study of CD8 T cells in Susac syndrome. RNA was extracted with the RNeasy kit, and a quantity of roughly 0.45 to 1 ug was reverse transcribed using random hexamers. TCRdb reprocessed the immunoSEQ multiplex PCR reads with MiXCR, giving one entry per CDR3 protein. The repertoire holds about 150,000 distinct CDR3 sequences, with roughly 95% as singletons. Specimen: CD4+ T cells from PBMCs. The source is a human donor in good health.

This chain links TRBV20-1 with TRBJ2-1; either TRBD1 or TRBD2 may fit D (5 bases each). Germline CDR1 reads DFQATT; CDR2 reads SNEGSKA (reference sequence). CDR3 length equals 15 residues. V lost 1 base and J 9 bases, leaving 19 bases between the germline ends. DNA of the CDR3: TGCAGTGCTAGAGGACGGGTGAGTGGGGGAAGTGAGCAGTTCTTC. Protein product: CSARGRVSGGSEQFF.

J is TRBJ1-1 and V is TRBV24-1, with D perhaps matching TRBD1 (5 bases). The CDR3 has 15 residues. V was cut by 2 bases and J by 1 base, with 10 bases left in between. The germline V gene has CDR1 KGHDR and CDR2 SFDVKD. CDR3 bases: TGTGCCACCAGTGATTCCCTAACAGGGAACACTGAAGCTTTCTTT. Its translation is CATSDSLTGNTEAFF.

This chain joins TRBV5-4 and TRBJ2-2; 11 bases are shared with TRBD1. From germline, CDR1 is SGHNT and CDR2 YYREEE (reference sequence). The CDR3 consists of 15 residues. J was trimmed by 5 bases and V by 4 bases; bases with no gene match: 4. This chain's CDR3 is CASSAGDRGTGELFF. CDR3 nucleotides: TGTGCCAGCAGCGCGGGGGACAGGGGGACCGGGGAGCTGTTTTTT.

The chain links TRBV20-1 to TRBJ1-1; the D is unclear. This CDR3 is built from 13 residues. Germline V lookup: CDR1 DFQATT, CDR2 SNEGSKA (reference sequence). The V end lost 5 bases, the J end lost 0 bases, and 10 bases lay between the germline ends. CDR3 sequence (DNA): TGCAGTGCTGGCGGGGAAGTGAACACTGAAGCTTTCTTT. Amino acids: CSAGGEVNTEAFF.

The gene calls are TRBV6-5 and TRBJ2-7; 7 positions agree with TRBD2. This CDR3 contains 16 residues. The germline CDR1 and CDR2 sequences are MNHEY and SVGAGI. The junction had 9 bases not matched to a gene; V was cut back by 0 bases and J by 4 bases. CDR3 coding DNA: TGTGCCAGCAGTTACTCGTTCCTAGCGGTGGCTTACGAGCAGTACTTC. It encodes CASSYSFLAVAYEQYF.

The rearrangement uses TRBV28 and TRBJ1-1; D gene ambiguous. The CDR3 is made up of 14 amino acids. In germline, CDR1 is MDHEN, CDR2 SYDVKM. V lost 6 bases and J 4 bases, leaving 15 bases between the germline ends. The CDR3 here is CASSLKVLGTEAFF. The CDR3 nucleotides are TGTGCCAGCAGCTTGAAGGTTTTGGGCACTGAAGCTTTCTTT.

The chain carries TRBV20-1 and TRBJ2-1; tentative D call: TRBD2 (5 bases). V shed 1 base and J shed 4 bases, with 11 bases lying between them. Germline lookup yields CDR1 DFQATT and CDR2 SNEGSKA (reference sequence). CDR3 length equals 14 residues. CDR3 loop: CSARGLFPYNEQFF. In DNA, the CDR3 is TGCAGTGCTAGAGGACTATTCCCGTACAATGAGCAGTTCTTC.

The rearrangement joins TRBV5-1 to TRBJ1-2; D might be TRBD1 (6 bases). This CDR3 comprises 15 residues. Germline CDR1 is SGHRS and CDR2 is YFSETQ. V lost 0 bases, J lost 2 bases, and 11 bases lay in between. The CDR3 loop is CASSLAGGANYGYTF. In nucleotides, the CDR3 is TGCGCCAGCAGCTTGGCTGGGGGCGCGAACTATGGCTACACCTTC.

This chain links TRBV7-9 with TRBJ1-2; D might be TRBD1 (6 bases). Germline V gene data show CDR1 as SEHNR and CDR2 as FQNEAQ (reference sequence). The V and J ends lost 4 bases and 7 bases respectively, with 22 bases between them. The CDR3 is 16 amino acids. The CDR3 nucleotides read TGTGCCAGCAGCTCTCCGGGACACTATCCTTCCGGTGGCTACACCTTC. This translates into CASSSPGHYPSGGYTF.

The V call is TRBV2, the J call TRBJ2-5; D not certain. The CDR3 has 15 amino acids. V lost 8 bases and J 3 bases, leaving 19 bases between the germline ends. Germline CDR1 reads SNHLY; CDR2 reads FYNNEI. This CDR3 is CASRKLGMQEETQYF. CDR3 nucleotide sequence: TGTGCCAGCCGAAAGCTAGGCATGCAGGAAGAGACCCAGTACTTC.

The chain recombines TRBV14 with TRBJ1-1; D uncertain. Trimming took off 1 base at V and 8 bases at J, with 20 bases between the two ends. The germline gives CDR1 SGHDN, CDR2 FVKESK. The CDR3 length is 16 residues. The CDR3, as DNA: TGTGCCAGCAGCCAAGGATTCATTCGTCTAAAAGGGGAAGCTTTCTTT. It codes for CASSQGFIRLKGEAFF. Full variable domain (remainder filled in from reference TRBV14 and TRBJ1-1): EAGVTQFPSHSVIEKGQTVTLRCDPISGHDNLYWYRRVMGKEIKFLLHFVKESKQDESGMPNNRFLAERTGGTYSTLKVQPAELEDSGVYFCASSQGFIRLKGEAFFGQGTRLTVV.

V gene TRBV15 combines with J gene TRBJ1-1; D is unresolved. Germline V gene data show CDR1 as LNHNV and CDR2 as YYDKDF (reference sequence). The CDR3 has 18 residues. The V end was cut by 0 bases, the J end by 2 bases, with 19 bases between. This chain's CDR3 is CATSRDLFSVGDNTEAFF. The DNA of the CDR3 is TGTGCCACCAGCAGAGATTTATTTAGTGTCGGGGATAACACTGAAGCTTTCTTT.

The chain is built from TRBV2 and TRBJ2-4; no clear D. Trimming cost V 0 bases and J 0 bases, with 6 bases left between them. The CDR3 sequence is 15 residues long. Per germline, CDR1 SNHLY and CDR2 FYNNEI. The CDR3: CASSEALLAKNIQYF. The CDR3 nucleotides read TGTGCCAGCAGTGAAGCGCTCCTAGCCAAAAACATTCAGTACTTC.

This clonotype was detected once. The chain joins TRBV5-1 to TRBJ2-7; 8 bases are shared with TRBD2. Germline values: CDR1 SGHRS, CDR2 YFSETQ. The CDR3 consists of 15 residues. Germline trimming cut 0 bases from V and 3 bases from J; bases unmatched to any gene: 5. The DNA for the CDR3 is TGCGCCAGCAGCTTGGCGAGCGGGAGCATCTACGAGCAGTACTTC. Encoded protein: CASSLASGSIYEQYF. Variable domain in full (rest from reference TRBV5-1 and TRBJ2-7): KAGVTQTPRYLIKTRGQQVTLSCSPISGHRSVSWYQQTPGQGLQFLFEYFSETQRNKGNFPGRFSGRQFSNSRSEMNVSTLELGDSALYLCASSLASGSIYEQYFGPGTRLTVT.

The chain recombines TRBV7-9 with TRBJ2-5; 8 bases map to TRBD2. From germline, CDR1 is SEHNR and CDR2 FQNEAQ (reference sequence). The CDR3 has 14 amino acids. Trimming at V came to 5 bases and at J to 3 bases, leaving 5 bases not matched to a gene. CDR3 residues: CASSQGLGEETQYF. CDR3 DNA: TGTGCCAGCAGCCAGGGACTAGGGGAAGAGACCCAGTACTTC. Combining the CDR3 with reference TRBV7-9 and TRBJ2-5 gives the whole variable domain DTGVSQNPRHKITKRGQNVTFRCDPISEHNRLYWYRQTLGQGPEFLTYFQNEAQLEKSRLLSDRFSAERPKGSFSTLEIQRTEQGDSAMYLCASSQGLGEETQYFGPGTRLLVL.

V usage is TRBV4-1 and J usage is TRBJ2-3, with TRBD1 matching 9 bases. The CDR3 spans 16 residues. V dropped 1 base and J dropped 3; count of bases not matched to a gene: 5. CDR1 and CDR2 (germline): MGHRA, YSYEKL. The CDR3 loop is CASSQGTGTGTDTQYF. CDR3 bases: TGCGCCAGCAGCCAAGGGACCGGGACAGGGACAGATACGCAGTATTTT.

V and J are TRBV4-2 and TRBJ2-1; TRBD1 might be the D (5 bases). The germline V gene has CDR1 LGHNA and CDR2 YNFKEQ. The V end lost 1 base, the J end lost 6 bases, and 16 bases lay between the germline ends. The CDR3 loop spans 16 amino acids. In nucleotides, the CDR3 is TGTGCCAGCAGCCAAGTCCGACAGATAAGGCGCAATGAGCAGTTCTTC. Its protein product is CASSQVRQIRRNEQFF.

The chain links TRBV7-8 to TRBJ2-7; a possible D gene is TRBD2 (6 bases). The V gene's germline CDR1 is SGHVS and CDR2 FQNEAQ. The CDR3 loop spans 14 amino acids. V lost 5 bases, J lost 4 bases, and 15 bases lay in between. CDR3 protein: CASSPVEGRYEQYF. Written as DNA, the CDR3 is TGTGCCAGCAGCCCAGTGGAGGGCCGGTACGAGCAGTACTTC.

CDR3 DNA: TGTGCCAGCAGTCCCCGGGCTCCCAGCACTGAAGCTTTCTTT. Translating it yields CASSPRAPSTEAFF. V gene TRBV12-3 or TRBV12-4 combines with J gene TRBJ1-1; D is unresolved. This CDR3 region has 14 residues. V gave up 5 bases and J gave up 4 bases, with 14 bases separating them.